Sequencing of this TCR beta chain was carried out in a study of graft-versus-host responses after intestinal transplantation. Across the whole study: Each recipient received anti-thymocyte globulin induction, then tacrolimus and steroids for roughly 3 years.

Germline V gives CDR1 SQVTM, CDR2 ANQGSEA. The CDR3 has 14 residues. V lost 4 bases and J lost 1, with 14 bases in between. General study results and limits: The study found high graft-versus-host to host-versus-graft clonal ratios in allografts of patients with graft-donor T cell macrochimerism. Recipient marrow held GvH clones, some first seen in ileum or blood. The highest levels of circulating GvH clones went along with early declines in HvG clones after transplant.

Notes on this clone: Its antigen is currently unknown.

TCRdb keeps only in-frame clones here, not all; method: immunoSEQ multiplex PCR. The repertoire holds tens of thousands of clones, with 80% to 95% as singletons. This TCR came from a human donor who received an intestinal transplant. Sequenced material: unstimulated CD8+ T cells sorted from spleen or lymph node cells, taken before intestinal transplant. The chain carries TRBV29-1 and TRBJ2-7; D is possibly TRBD1 (6 bases). CDR3 residues: CSVGGQDESYEQYF. Here the CDR3 DNA reads TGCAGCGTTGGGGGGCAGGACGAGTCCTACGAGCAGTACTTC.